This T cell receptor (beta chain) was captured in a study of Graves' ophthalmopathy and Graves' hyperthyroidism. Study-level points and caveats: Sensitivity reached around 67% and specificity more than 72% when the model predicted ophthalmopathy progression.

As to this clonotype: What it binds is not known.

Germline V lookup: CDR1 SNHLY, CDR2 FYNNEI. The CDR3 runs 14 residues. Between the trimmed V and J ends, which lost 3 bases and 0 bases, there was a span of 5 bases. RNA transcripts yielded amplified TCR beta CDR3 regions. The first-round RT-PCR employed HTBI primers together with the Qiagen OneStep RT-PCR kit. A multiplex PCR was then performed as the second round. TCRdb re-called the multiplex PCR reads with MiXCR, one entry per CDR3 protein. The profile shows a few hundred thousand distinct CDR3 sequences, roughly 15% of them singletons. Sequencing was done on a sample of peripheral blood. J is TRBJ1-4 and V is TRBV2; D unresolved. This sequence was found in a woman under 30 with stable Graves' hyperthyroidism. In DNA form, the CDR3 reads TGTGCCAGCAGTGACCCTGCAACTAATGAAAAACTGTTTTTT. Its translation: CASSDPATNEKLFF.